The entry that follows covers one TCR beta chain sequence. These data originate in a study of cytomegalovirus exposure and HLA in healthy donors. The overall study: Approximately 190 million T cells yielded roughly 100 million unique TCR beta sequences, as an earlier analysis found.

Use of 60 Vbeta and 13 Jbeta primers characterized the PCR. Sequenced by immunoSEQ multiplex PCR; TCRdb stores in-frame clones only, minus some. The sample comprises about 190,000 clones, almost 75% of which are singletons, and approximately 3% rests with the top ten. Germline loops: CDR1 LNHDA, CDR2 SQIVND (reference sequence). Losses at the gene ends were 5 bases for V and 7 bases for J; bases not matched to a gene: 8. The CDR3 runs to 15 residues. The origin of this receptor is a young woman in good health and CMV-seropositive. The sample was PBMCs. This chain connects TRBV19 to TRBJ2-7, with TRBD2 matching over 13 bases. Here the CDR3 reads CASSLGLAGAEEQYF. CDR3 DNA sequence: TGTGCCAGTAGTCTAGGACTAGCGGGAGCCGAAGAGCAGTACTTC.